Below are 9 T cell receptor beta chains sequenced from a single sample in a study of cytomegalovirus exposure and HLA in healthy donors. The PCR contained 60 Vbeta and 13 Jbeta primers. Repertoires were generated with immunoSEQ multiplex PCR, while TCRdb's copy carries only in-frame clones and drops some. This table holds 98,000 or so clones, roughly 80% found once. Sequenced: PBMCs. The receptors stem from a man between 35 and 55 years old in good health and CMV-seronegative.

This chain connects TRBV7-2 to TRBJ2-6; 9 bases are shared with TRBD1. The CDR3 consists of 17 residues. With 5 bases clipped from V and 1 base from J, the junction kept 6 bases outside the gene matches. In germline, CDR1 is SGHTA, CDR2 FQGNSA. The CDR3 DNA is TGTGCCAGCAGCCGGGACAGGGCACTGTCTGGGGCCAACGTCCTGACTTTC. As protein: CASSRDRALSGANVLTF.

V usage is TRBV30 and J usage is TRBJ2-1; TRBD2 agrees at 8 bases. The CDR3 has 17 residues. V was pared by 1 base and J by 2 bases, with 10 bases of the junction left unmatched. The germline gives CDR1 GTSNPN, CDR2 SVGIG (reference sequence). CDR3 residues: CAWSGSGAPFTYNEQFF. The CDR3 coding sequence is TGTGCCTGGAGTGGTAGCGGGGCTCCTTTTACCTACAATGAGCAGTTCTTC.

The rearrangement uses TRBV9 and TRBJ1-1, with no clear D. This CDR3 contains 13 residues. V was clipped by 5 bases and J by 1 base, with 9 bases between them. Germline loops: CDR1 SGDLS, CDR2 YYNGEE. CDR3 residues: CASRATENTEAFF. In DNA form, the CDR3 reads TGTGCCAGCAGAGCTACAGAGAACACTGAAGCTTTCTTT.

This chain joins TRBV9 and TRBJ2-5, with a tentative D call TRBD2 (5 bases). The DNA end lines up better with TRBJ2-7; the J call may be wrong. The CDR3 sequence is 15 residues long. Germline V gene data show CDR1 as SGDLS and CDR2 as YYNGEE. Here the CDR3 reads CASSVGSAISYEQYF. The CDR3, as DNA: TGTGCCAGCAGCGTCGGTAGCGCAATCTCCTACGAGCAGTACTTC.

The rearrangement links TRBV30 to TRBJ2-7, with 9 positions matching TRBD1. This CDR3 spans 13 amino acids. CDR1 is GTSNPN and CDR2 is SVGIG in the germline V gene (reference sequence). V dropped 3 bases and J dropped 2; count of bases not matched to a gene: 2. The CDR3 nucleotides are TGTGCCTGGAGGGGGACAGGGACCTACGAGCAGTACTTC. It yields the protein CAWRGTGTYEQYF.

CDR3 in amino acids: CSVGGQEGTEAFF. The CDR3 DNA follows: TGCAGCGTTGGGGGACAGGAAGGCACTGAAGCTTTCTTT. The J gene is TRBJ1-1, the V gene TRBV29-1; 8 positions agree with TRBD1. The junction had 5 bases not matched to a gene; V was cut back by 4 bases and J by 4 bases. Germline V gene data show CDR1 as SQVTM and CDR2 as ANQGSEA. The CDR3 has 13 amino acids.

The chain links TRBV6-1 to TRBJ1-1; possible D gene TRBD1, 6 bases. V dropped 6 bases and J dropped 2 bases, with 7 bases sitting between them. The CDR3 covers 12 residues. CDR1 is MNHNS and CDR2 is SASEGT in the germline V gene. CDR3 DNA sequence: TGTGCCAGCAGGGGACATAACACTGAAGCTTTCTTT. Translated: CASRGHNTEAFF.

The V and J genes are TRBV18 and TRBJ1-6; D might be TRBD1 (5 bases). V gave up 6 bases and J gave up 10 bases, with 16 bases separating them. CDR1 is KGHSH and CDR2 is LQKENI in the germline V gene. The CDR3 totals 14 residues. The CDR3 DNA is TGTGCCAGCTCTAACGACAGCCGAAGCTCACCCCTCCACTTT. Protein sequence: CASSNDSRSSPLHF.

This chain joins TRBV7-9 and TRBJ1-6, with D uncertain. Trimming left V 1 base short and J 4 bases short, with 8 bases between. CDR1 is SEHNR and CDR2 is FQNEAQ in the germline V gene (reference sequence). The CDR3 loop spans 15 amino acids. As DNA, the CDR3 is TGTGCCAGCAGCTTAGTGGCGGGGTATAATTCACCCCTCCACTTT. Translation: CASSLVAGYNSPLHF.